These T cell receptor beta chains were read from a single sample in a study of identical twins. TCRdb analysed the 5' RACE reads with MiXCR anew, one entry per CDR3 protein. The table lists 400,000 to 550,000 distinct CDR3 sequences, approximately 15% of them singletons, with approximately 0.98% in the top ten. The data were also submitted as part of a second study, on yellow fever vaccine responses in identical twins.

Sample: CD4+ T cells sorted from blood. The receptors come from a young woman in good health. The CDR3 runs from the conserved cysteine through the conserved F or W. D genes are given only for firm matches. Some rows have no size entry. The others give once, few or many, or a class for an expanded clone.

D gene,clone size,V gene,J gene,CDR3 protein,CDR3 DNA
NA,few,TRBV20-1,TRBJ2-2,CSAPRGGTGELFF,TGCAGTGCCCCAAGGGGTGGCACCGGGGAGCTGTTTTTT
NA,NA,TRBV24-1,TRBJ2-1,CATSDIPGRYNEQFF,TGTGCCACCAGTGATATACCGGGACGGTACAATGAGCAGTTCTTC
TRBD2,few,TRBV20-1,TRBJ2-3,CSASTGTSATDTQYF,TGCAGTGCCTCGACCGGGACTAGCGCCACAGATACGCAGTATTTT
TRBD1,NA,TRBV20-1,TRBJ2-7,CSARPGQLNEQYF,TGCAGTGCTAGGCCGGGACAGTTGAACGAGCAGTACTTC
NA,NA,TRBV20-1,TRBJ2-5,CSANPGGGRETQYF,TGCAGTGCTAACCCTGGAGGTGGGAGAGAGACCCAGTACTTC
NA,many,TRBV2,TRBJ1-1,CASSEVGDTEAFF,TGTGCCAGCAGTGAAGTTGGCGACACTGAAGCTTTCTTT
TRBD2,few,TRBV20-1,TRBJ2-3,CSARPVSGGLPADTQYF,TGCAGTGCTAGACCCGTTAGCGGGGGCCTCCCGGCAGATACGCAGTATTTT
TRBD1,NA,TRBV6-2/TRBV6-3,TRBJ2-7,CASSPPGQTHEQYF,TGTGCCAGCAGTCCACCGGGACAGACTCATGAGCAGTACTTC
NA,few,TRBV21-1,TRBJ2-1,CASSKEAPEQFF,TGTGCCAGCAGCAAGGAGGCCCCGGAGCAGTTCTTC
NA,NA,TRBV5-1,TRBJ2-3,CATQQPGTDTQYF,TGCGCCACCCAGCAGCCGGGCACAGATACGCAGTATTTT
NA,NA,TRBV12-3/TRBV12-4,TRBJ2-4,CASSLGRGGKNIQYF,TGTGCCAGCAGTTTAGGTCGAGGGGGAAAAAACATTCAGTACTTC
NA,NA,TRBV14,TRBJ2-3,CASSQTGQFRTDTQYF,TGTGCCAGCAGCCAGACGGGCCAGTTTCGCACAGATACGCAGTATTTT
TRBD1,many,TRBV7-2,TRBJ2-5,CASSSGQASQETQYF,TGTGCCAGCAGCTCGGGACAGGCCTCTCAAGAGACCCAGTACTTC
NA,NA,TRBV6-5,TRBJ2-7,CASSYSGGHGGEQYF,TGTGCCAGCAGTTACTCTGGCGGACACGGTGGCGAGCAGTACTTC
TRBD2,NA,TRBV12-3/TRBV12-4,TRBJ2-5,CASSNSGGGETQYF,TGTGCCAGCAGTAATAGCGGGGGGGGGGAGACCCAGTACTTC
NA,many,TRBV20-1,TRBJ2-4,CSARDLRKAKNIQYF,TGCAGTGCTAGAGATCTACGGAAGGCCAAAAACATTCAGTACTTC
TRBD2,few,TRBV20-1,TRBJ2-1,CSAREAGITYNEQFF,TGCAGTGCTAGAGAAGCGGGGATCACATACAATGAGCAGTTCTTC
NA,few,TRBV18,TRBJ2-3,CASSPPGTKSTDTQYF,TGTGCCAGCTCACCACCGGGAACGAAGTCCACAGATACGCAGTATTTT
TRBD2,many,TRBV11-2,TRBJ2-7,CASSLGLLGSSGYYEQYF,TGTGCCAGCAGCTTAGGGTTGTTGGGGTCTAGCGGTTACTACGAGCAGTACTTC
TRBD1,few,TRBV5-1,TRBJ1-4,CASSPGDRESDEKLFF,TGCGCCAGCAGCCCGGGAGACAGGGAGTCGGATGAAAAACTGTTTTTT
NA,many,TRBV7-8,TRBJ2-7,CASSYPGQSSYEQYF,TGTGCCAGCAGCTACCCCGGACAAAGCTCCTACGAGCAGTACTTC
TRBD2,many,TRBV12-3/TRBV12-4,TRBJ2-1,CASKPGGSAEQFF,TGTGCCAGCAAACCTGGCGGGAGCGCTGAGCAGTTCTTC
NA,NA,TRBV10-1,TRBJ2-3,CASPTPTDTQYF,TGCGCCAGCCCTACGCCCACAGATACGCAGTATTTT
NA,few,TRBV5-8,TRBJ1-2,CASSHFRSGDYGYTF,TGTGCCAGCAGCCACTTTCGGTCTGGGGACTATGGCTACACCTTC
NA,NA,TRBV7-2,TRBJ2-7,CASSSLALGSSYEQYF,TGTGCCAGCAGCTCCCTCGCCCTGGGCAGCTCCTACGAGCAGTACTTC
NA,NA,TRBV20-1,TRBJ2-7,CSARRDSRLYEQYF,TGCAGTGCTAGAAGGGACTCTAGACTTTACGAGCAGTACTTC
NA,few,TRBV12-3/TRBV12-4,TRBJ2-7,CASSLKGQQYF,TGTGCCAGCAGTTTAAAGGGTCAGCAGTACTTC
TRBD2,few,TRBV6-5,TRBJ2-3,CASSYWGRRAGEGTDTQYF,TGTGCCAGCAGTTACTGGGGACGAAGAGCGGGGGAAGGCACAGATACGCAGTATTTT
NA,NA,TRBV4-3,TRBJ2-1,CASSQDRMRDRQFF,TGCGCCAGCAGCCAAGATCGTATGAGGGATCGGCAGTTCTTC
TRBD1,NA,TRBV7-2,TRBJ2-1,CASSRRQGEANEQFF,TGTGCCAGCAGTAGACGACAGGGTGAGGCGAATGAGCAGTTCTTC
NA,NA,TRBV10-2,TRBJ2-1,CASSASGGEQFF,TGCGCCAGCAGTGCCTCCGGTGGTGAGCAGTTCTTC
TRBD1,few,TRBV12-3/TRBV12-4,TRBJ1-6,CASTKTGGNSPLHF,TGTGCCAGCACTAAGACAGGGGGTAATTCACCCCTCCACTTT
NA,few,TRBV6-5,TRBJ2-3,CASSYPGADADTQYF,TGTGCCAGCAGTTACCCAGGGGCGGACGCAGATACGCAGTATTTT
NA,few,TRBV3-1,TRBJ2-3,CASSQVRTEGQYF,TGTGCCAGCAGCCAAGTTAGGACAGAAGGGCAGTATTTT
NA,NA,TRBV12-3/TRBV12-4,TRBJ2-1,CASSLEGGPYNEQFF,TGTGCCAGCAGTTTAGAGGGAGGACCTTACAATGAGCAGTTCTTC
NA,NA,TRBV12-3/TRBV12-4,TRBJ2-3,CASSPPGGANTQYF,TGTGCCAGCAGTCCGCCCGGGGGCGCGAATACGCAGTATTTT
TRBD2,few,TRBV28,TRBJ2-5,CASSSGTREETQYF,TGTGCCAGCAGCTCCGGGACTAGAGAGGAGACCCAGTACTTC
NA,NA,TRBV5-5,TRBJ2-1,CASSLSPRHEQFF,TGTGCCAGCAGCTTGAGTCCCCGACATGAGCAGTTCTTC
NA,NA,TRBV7-9,TRBJ1-2,CALGLDGYTF,TGTGCCTTAGGTTTGGATGGCTACACCTTC
TRBD2,NA,TRBV9,TRBJ2-2,CASSVVPTVAGATNTGELFF,TGTGCCAGCAGCGTAGTCCCGACAGTAGCGGGAGCTACGAACACCGGGGAGCTGTTTTTT
NA,many,TRBV12-3/TRBV12-4,TRBJ2-5,CASSFVGSSGQETQYF,TGTGCCAGCAGTTTTGTTGGATCGAGTGGACAAGAGACCCAGTACTTC
NA,NA,TRBV24-1,TRBJ2-7,CATSDSAGDIYEQYF,TGTGCCACCAGTGACTCTGCGGGGGACATCTACGAGCAGTACTTC
TRBD2,few,TRBV7-8,TRBJ2-3,CASSLAPGLAGRHTQYF,TGTGCCAGCAGCTTAGCTCCGGGACTAGCCGGTCGTCATACGCAGTATTTT
TRBD2,NA,TRBV5-1,TRBJ2-7,CASSLVVRVRTSGASTYEQYF,TGCGCCAGCAGCTTGGTGGTCAGGGTGAGGACTAGCGGGGCTTCAACCTACGAGCAGTACTTC
NA,NA,TRBV3-1,TRBJ2-7,CASSHSGTGHEQYF,TGTGCCAGCAGCCACTCGGGGACCGGTCACGAGCAGTACTTC
TRBD1,few,TRBV2,TRBJ2-3,CASSGGQTDFSTDTQYF,TGTGCCAGCAGTGGGGGACAGACCGACTTCAGCACAGATACGCAGTATTTT
NA,NA,TRBV5-1,TRBJ2-2,CASSGFSPGGELFF,TGCGCCAGCAGCGGCTTTTCTCCGGGCGGGGAGCTGTTTTTT
TRBD2,many,TRBV10-3,TRBJ2-1,CAITLAGGPGSYNEQFF,TGTGCCATCACCTTAGCGGGAGGGCCGGGTTCCTACAATGAGCAGTTCTTC
NA,NA,TRBV9,TRBJ2-1,CASSVDPLSRTNNEQFF,TGTGCCAGCAGCGTAGACCCCCTGTCGCGGACGAACAATGAGCAGTTCTTC
NA,once,TRBV20-1,TRBJ2-1,CSARDPQGNYNEQFF,TGCAGTGCTAGAGATCCCCAGGGGAACTACAATGAGCAGTTCTTC
NA,few,TRBV6-1,TRBJ1-1,CASTGDSNTEAFF,TGTGCCAGCACAGGAGACTCGAACACTGAAGCTTTCTTT
NA,few,TRBV29-1,TRBJ1-2,CSVEGGQGGYTF,TGCAGCGTTGAAGGTGGACAAGGCGGCTACACCTTC